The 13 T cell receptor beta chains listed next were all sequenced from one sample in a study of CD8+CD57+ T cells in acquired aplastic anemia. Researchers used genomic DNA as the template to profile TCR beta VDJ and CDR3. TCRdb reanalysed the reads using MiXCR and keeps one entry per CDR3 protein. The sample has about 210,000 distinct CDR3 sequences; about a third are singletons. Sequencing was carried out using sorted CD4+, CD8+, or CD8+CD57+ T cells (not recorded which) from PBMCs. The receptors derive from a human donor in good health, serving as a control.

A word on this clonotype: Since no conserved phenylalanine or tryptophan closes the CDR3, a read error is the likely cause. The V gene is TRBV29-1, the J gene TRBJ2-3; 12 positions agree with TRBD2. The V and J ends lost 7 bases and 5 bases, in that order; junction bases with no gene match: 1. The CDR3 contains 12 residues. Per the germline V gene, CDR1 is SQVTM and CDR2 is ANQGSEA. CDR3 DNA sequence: TGCAGCGCTAGCGGGGGGGGAGATACGCAGTATCTT. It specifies CSASGGGDTQYL.

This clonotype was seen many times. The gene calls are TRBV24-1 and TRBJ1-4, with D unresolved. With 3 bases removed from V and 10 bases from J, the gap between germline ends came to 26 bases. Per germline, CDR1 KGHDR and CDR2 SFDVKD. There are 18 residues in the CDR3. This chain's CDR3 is CATSDPSAGKELEAKLFF. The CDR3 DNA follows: TGTGCCACCAGTGATCCCTCGGCGGGGAAGGAGCTTGAAGCAAAACTGTTTTTT.

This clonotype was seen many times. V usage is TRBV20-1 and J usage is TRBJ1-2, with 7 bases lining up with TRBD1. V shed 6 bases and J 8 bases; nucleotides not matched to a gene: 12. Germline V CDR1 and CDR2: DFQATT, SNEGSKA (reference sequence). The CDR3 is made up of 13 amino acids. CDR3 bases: TGCAGTGCCCCTCCCAACAGGGGTTTAGGCTACACCTTC. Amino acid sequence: CSAPPNRGLGYTF.

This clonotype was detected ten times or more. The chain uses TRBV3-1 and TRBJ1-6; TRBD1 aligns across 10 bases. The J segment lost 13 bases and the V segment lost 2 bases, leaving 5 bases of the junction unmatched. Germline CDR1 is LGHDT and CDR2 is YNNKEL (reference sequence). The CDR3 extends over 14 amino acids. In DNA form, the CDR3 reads TGTGCCAGCAGCCAAAGGGACAGGGGTTATCCCCTCCACTTT. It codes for CASSQRDRGYPLHF. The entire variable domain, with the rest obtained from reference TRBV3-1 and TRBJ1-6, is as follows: DTAVSQTPKYLVTQMGNDKSIKCEQNLGHDTMYWYKQDSKKFLKIMFSYNNKELIINETVPNRFSPKSPDKAHLNLHINSLELGDSAVYFCASSQRDRGYPLHFGNGTRLTVT.

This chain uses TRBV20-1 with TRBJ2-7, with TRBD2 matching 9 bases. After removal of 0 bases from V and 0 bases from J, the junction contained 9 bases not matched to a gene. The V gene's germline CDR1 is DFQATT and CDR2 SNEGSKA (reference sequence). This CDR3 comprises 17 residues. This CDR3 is CSARDKFEREVSYEQYF. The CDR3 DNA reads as TGCAGTGCTAGAGACAAATTCGAGCGGGAGGTCTCCTACGAGCAGTACTTC.

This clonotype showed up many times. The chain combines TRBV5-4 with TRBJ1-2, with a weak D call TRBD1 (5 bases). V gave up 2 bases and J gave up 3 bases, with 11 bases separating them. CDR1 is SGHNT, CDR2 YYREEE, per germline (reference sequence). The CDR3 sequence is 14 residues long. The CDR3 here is CASSFSRVDYGYTF. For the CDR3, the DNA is TGTGCCAGCAGCTTCTCCAGGGTTGACTATGGCTACACCTTC.

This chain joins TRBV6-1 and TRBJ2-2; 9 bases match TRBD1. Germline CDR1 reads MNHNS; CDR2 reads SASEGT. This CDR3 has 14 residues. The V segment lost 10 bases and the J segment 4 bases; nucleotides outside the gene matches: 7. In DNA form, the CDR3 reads TGTGCCACCAAGGACAGGGGTCGCACCGGGGAGCTGTTTTTT. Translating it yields CATKDRGRTGELFF.

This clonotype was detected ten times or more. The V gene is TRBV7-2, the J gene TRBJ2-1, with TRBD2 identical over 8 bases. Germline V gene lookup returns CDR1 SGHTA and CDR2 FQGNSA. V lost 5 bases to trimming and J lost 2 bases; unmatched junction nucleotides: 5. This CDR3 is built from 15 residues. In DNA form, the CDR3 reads TGTGCCAGCAGCCCCACGACTAGCGCCTACAATGAGCAGTTCTTC. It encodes CASSPTTSAYNEQFF.

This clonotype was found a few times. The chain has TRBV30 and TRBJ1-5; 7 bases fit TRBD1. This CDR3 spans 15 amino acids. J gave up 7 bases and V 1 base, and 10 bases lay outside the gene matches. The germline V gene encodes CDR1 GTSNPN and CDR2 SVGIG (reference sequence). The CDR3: CAWSGGGGNDQPQHF. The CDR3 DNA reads TGTGCCTGGAGTGGAGGGGGCGGGAACGACCAGCCCCAGCATTTT. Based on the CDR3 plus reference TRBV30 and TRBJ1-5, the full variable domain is SQTIHQWPATLVQPVGSPLSLECTVEGTSNPNLYWYRQAAGRGLQLLFYSVGIGQISSEVPQNLSASRPQDRQFILSSKKLLLSDSGFYLCAWSGGGGNDQPQHFGDGTRLSIL.

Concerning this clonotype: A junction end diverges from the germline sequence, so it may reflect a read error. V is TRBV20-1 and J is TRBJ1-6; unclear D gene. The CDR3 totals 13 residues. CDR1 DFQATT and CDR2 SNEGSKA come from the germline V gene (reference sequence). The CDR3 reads CSARGGGDSPLRF. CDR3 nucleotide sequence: TGCAGTGCTAGAGGCGGTGGGGATTCACCCCTCCGCTTT.

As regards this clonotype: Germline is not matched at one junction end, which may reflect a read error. The CDR3 bases are TGTGCCACCAGTGACCTCCCGGGGCCCTTT. Protein: CATSDLPGPF. The chain combines TRBV24-1 with TRBJ1-3; TRBD1 might be the D (5 bases). Germline V lookup: CDR1 KGHDR, CDR2 SFDVKD. This CDR3 has 10 residues.

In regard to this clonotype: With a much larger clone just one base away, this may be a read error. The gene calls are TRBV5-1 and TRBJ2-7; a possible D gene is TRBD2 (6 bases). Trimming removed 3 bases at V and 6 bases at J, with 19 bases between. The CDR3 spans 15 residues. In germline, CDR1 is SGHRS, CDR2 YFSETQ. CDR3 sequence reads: CASSWGTPGSSEQYF. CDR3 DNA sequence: TGCGCCAGCAGCTGGGGGACTCCCGGGTCGTCCGAGCAGTACTTC. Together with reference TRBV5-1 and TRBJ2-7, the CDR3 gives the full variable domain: KAGVTQTPRYLIKTRGQQVTLSCSPISGHRSVSWYQQTPGQGLQFLFEYFSETQRNKGNFPGRFSGRQFSNSRSEMNVSTLELGDSALYLCASSWGTPGSSEQYFGPGTRLTVT.

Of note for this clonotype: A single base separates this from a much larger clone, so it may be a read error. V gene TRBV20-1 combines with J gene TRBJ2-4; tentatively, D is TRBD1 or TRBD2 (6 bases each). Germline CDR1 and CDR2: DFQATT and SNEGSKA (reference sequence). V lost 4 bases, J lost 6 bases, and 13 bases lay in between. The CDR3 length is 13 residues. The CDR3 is CSAKQGGTNIQYF. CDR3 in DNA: TGCAGTGCTAAACAGGGAGGCACAAACATTCAGTACTTC.